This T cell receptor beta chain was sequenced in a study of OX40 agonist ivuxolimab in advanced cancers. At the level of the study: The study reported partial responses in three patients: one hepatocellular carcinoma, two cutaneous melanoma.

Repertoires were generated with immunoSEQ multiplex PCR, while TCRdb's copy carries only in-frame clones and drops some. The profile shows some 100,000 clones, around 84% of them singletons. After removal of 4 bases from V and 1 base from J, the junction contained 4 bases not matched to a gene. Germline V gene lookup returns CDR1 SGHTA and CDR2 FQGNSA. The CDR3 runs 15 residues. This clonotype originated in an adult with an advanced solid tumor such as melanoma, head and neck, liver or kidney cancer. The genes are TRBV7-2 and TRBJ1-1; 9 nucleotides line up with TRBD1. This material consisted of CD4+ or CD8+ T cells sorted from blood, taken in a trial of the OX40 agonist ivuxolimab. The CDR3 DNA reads TGTGCCAGCAGCTCACAGGGGGCGGCGAACACTGAAGCTTTCTTT. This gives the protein CASSSQGAANTEAFF.